Below, 29 T cell receptor beta chains from the same sample are listed, as sequenced in a study of T-cell memory formation after mild COVID-19. From the 5' RACE reads, TCRdb called clonotypes with MiXCR, one entry per CDR3 protein. There are about 160,000 distinct CDR3 sequences in the sample; 31% occur only once, and approximately 12% lies in the top ten. Sequencing was done on a sample of PBMCs or a T cell subset sorted from them (not recorded which). These receptors were taken from an adult woman who had mild COVID-19 (a few samples of this study predate the infection). Cell type and time point are not known.

In this sample, this clonotype turned up a few times. V and J are TRBV3-1 and TRBJ1-2, with a tentative D call TRBD1 (5 bases). V lost 4 bases and J lost 8, with 11 bases in between. The CDR3 runs 12 residues. Germline V CDR1 and CDR2: LGHDT, YNNKEL (reference sequence). The CDR3 nucleotides read TGTGCCAGCAGCCCCCAGGGTATCGGCTACACCTTC. Translating it yields CASSPQGIGYTF.

The sample holds a few counts of this clonotype. The J gene is TRBJ2-2, the V gene TRBV24-1, with D perhaps matching TRBD1 (5 bases). The CDR3 loop spans 15 amino acids. Germline loops: CDR1 KGHDR, CDR2 SFDVKD. V shed 3 bases and J shed 2 bases, with 9 bases lying between them. The CDR3: CATSDLDTNTGELFF. The CDR3 region has the DNA TGTGCCACCAGTGATCTGGACACCAACACCGGGGAGCTGTTTTTT.

The chain links TRBV27 to TRBJ1-2, with 9 bases that match TRBD1. Germline V gene sequence: CDR1 MNHEY, CDR2 SMNVEV (reference sequence). This CDR3 is 15 amino acids long. V lost 5 bases, J lost 4 bases, and 8 bases stayed unmatched. The CDR3: CASSAVGQGSYGYTF. CDR3 sequence (DNA): TGTGCCAGCAGTGCTGTGGGACAGGGCAGCTATGGCTACACCTTC.

The chain links TRBV7-9 to TRBJ2-5; D remains ambiguous. The ends were cut back, 3 bases at V and 9 bases at J, with 14 bases in the middle. This CDR3 contains 13 residues. CDR1 and CDR2 (germline): SEHNR, FQNEAQ (reference sequence). The CDR3 region has the DNA TGTGCCAGCAGCTTTAGATATACCCAGGCCCAGTACTTC. Translated: CASSFRYTQAQYF.

This clonotype has just a few counts. The chain is built from TRBV23-1 and TRBJ2-4, with D possibly being TRBD1 (5 bases). TRBV23-1 is annotated as an ORF whose role is uncertain. Trimming cost V 0 bases and J 4 bases, with 22 bases left between them. The CDR3 length is 19 residues. CDR3 DNA sequence: TGCGCCAGCAGTCAATCGAGGCCAGGGAAGGAATCTCGGAAAAACATTCAGTACTTC. Protein sequence: CASSQSRPGKESRKNIQYF.

This clonotype appeared a few times. The chain carries TRBV12-3 or TRBV12-4 and TRBJ1-4, with no clear D. This CDR3 region has 11 residues. Trimming pared 5 bases from V and 7 bases from J, leaving 5 bases between. Here the CDR3 reads CASSKAEKLFF. CDR3 nucleotides: TGTGCCAGCAGTAAAGCTGAAAAACTGTTTTTT.

V usage is TRBV18 and J usage is TRBJ1-5; weak D call: TRBD1 (6 bases). Germline-derived CDR1 and CDR2 are KGHSH and LQKENI. The CDR3 is 14 residues long. Trimming left V 4 bases short and J 2 bases short, with 9 bases between. The CDR3, as DNA: TGTGCCAGCTCACGACAGGAGGGCAATCAGCCCCAGCATTTT. Translating it yields CASSRQEGNQPQHF.

V and J are TRBV27 and TRBJ2-7; D is possibly TRBD2 (6 bases). The CDR3 totals 13 residues. V gave up 8 bases and J gave up 1 base, with 12 bases separating them. Germline V gene data show CDR1 as MNHEY and CDR2 as SMNVEV (reference sequence). The CDR3 is CASAVGTSYEQYF. DNA for the CDR3: TGTGCCAGCGCCGTGGGGACTTCCTACGAGCAGTACTTC.

The V gene is TRBV3-1, the J gene TRBJ2-7, with TRBD2 matching over 10 bases. CDR1 and CDR2 from the germline V gene are LGHDT and YNNKEL (reference sequence). The CDR3 spans 14 residues. V was clipped by 2 bases and J by 4 bases; unmatched bases: 2. CDR3 region: CASSQSGGAYEQYF. For the CDR3, the DNA is TGTGCCAGCAGCCAAAGCGGGGGGGCTTACGAGCAGTACTTC.

The rearrangement links TRBV12-3 or TRBV12-4 to TRBJ2-5; 10 bases align to TRBD2. CDR3 length: 17 residues. After removal of 0 bases from V and 2 bases from J, the junction contained 6 bases not matched to a gene. This CDR3 is CASSLAVLAGPQETQYF. In DNA form, the CDR3 reads TGTGCCAGCAGTTTAGCGGTACTAGCGGGGCCTCAAGAGACCCAGTACTTC.

The chain links TRBV4-1 to TRBJ2-1; D assignment may be TRBD1 or TRBD2 (5 bases each). Germline assignment: CDR1 MGHRA and CDR2 YSYEKL. Trimming left V 4 bases short and J 9 bases short, with 16 bases between. The CDR3 has 14 amino acids. CDR3 nucleotide sequence: TGCGCCAGCAGCCCTCATTCCGGGGCTGGTGAGCAGTTCTTC. Residues: CASSPHSGAGEQFF.

The V and J genes are TRBV5-6 and TRBJ2-3; D is perhaps TRBD1 (6 bases). V was clipped by 4 bases and J by 6 bases, with 15 bases between them. This CDR3 spans 14 amino acids. The germline V gene has CDR1 SGHDT and CDR2 YYEEEE. CDR3 DNA: TGTGCCAGCAGCCTAAACAGGGTAGCGGATACGCAGTATTTT. Its translation: CASSLNRVADTQYF.

The chain has TRBV3-1 and TRBJ2-7; tentatively, D is TRBD1 (5 bases). The CDR3 has 12 residues. Trimming removed 4 bases from V and 2 bases from J, with 6 bases in between. Looked up from germline, CDR1 is LGHDT and CDR2 is YNNKEL (reference sequence). The CDR3 loop reads CASSRQPYEQYF. CDR3 sequence (DNA): TGTGCCAGCAGCCGACAGCCCTACGAGCAGTACTTC.

J is TRBJ1-4 and V is TRBV5-1; D is uncertain. The V gene lost 4 bases and the J gene lost 8 bases, with 27 bases spanning the gap. The CDR3 covers 18 residues. Germline loops: CDR1 SGHRS, CDR2 YFSETQ. CDR3 amino acids: CASSVGPPGSRGGEKLFF. The DNA for the CDR3 is TGCGCCAGCAGCGTGGGCCCCCCGGGCTCAAGAGGAGGAGAAAAACTGTTTTTT.

The chain is built from TRBV7-3 and TRBJ2-1; 10 bases map to TRBD2. Per the germline V gene, CDR1 is SGHTA and CDR2 is FQGTGA. The V and J ends lost 2 bases and 9 bases, in that order; junction bases with no gene match: 10. CDR3 length: 16 residues. As DNA, the CDR3 is TGTGCCAGCAGCTTAGGGCTAGCGGGAGCATTAGGTGAGCAGTTCTTC. Translating it yields CASSLGLAGALGEQFF.

The V gene is TRBV6-5, the J gene TRBJ2-5; D is perhaps TRBD1 (6 bases). From germline, CDR1 is MNHEY and CDR2 SVGAGI. V gave up 0 bases and J gave up 2 bases, with 10 bases separating them. The length of the CDR3 is 15 residues. This CDR3 is CASSYSDSLQETQYF. DNA of the CDR3: TGTGCCAGCAGTTACTCGGACAGCCTACAAGAGACCCAGTACTTC.

This clonotype was seen only a few times. This chain uses TRBV12-3 or TRBV12-4 with TRBJ1-4, with 8 bases fitting TRBD1. V was pared by 3 bases and J by 4 bases, with 1 base of the junction left unmatched. The CDR3 loop spans 14 amino acids. CDR3 amino acids: CASSLGQVNEKLFF. The CDR3 coding sequence is TGTGCCAGCAGTTTGGGACAGGTTAATGAAAAACTGTTTTTT.

This clonotype was observed a few times. V gene TRBV29-1 combines with J gene TRBJ1-2; D is undetermined. Trimming cost V 0 bases and J 6 bases, with 20 bases left between them. From germline, CDR1 is SQVTM and CDR2 ANQGSEA. The CDR3 sequence is 16 residues long. CDR3 protein: CSVEDQEGTVWDGYTF. CDR3 nucleotide sequence: TGCAGCGTTGAAGATCAGGAGGGAACAGTGTGGGATGGCTACACCTTC.

This clonotype has just one count. The chain links TRBV7-9 to TRBJ2-5; unclear D gene. V lost 5 bases, J lost 5 bases, and 15 bases lay in between. Germline V gene lookup returns CDR1 SEHNR and CDR2 FQNEAQ (reference sequence). The CDR3 has 14 amino acids. In DNA, the CDR3 is TGTGCCAGCAGCCCCAGGCCCGGTTTCGAGACCCAGTACTTC. Protein sequence: CASSPRPGFETQYF.

This clonotype was seen a handful of times. The chain recombines TRBV20-1 with TRBJ2-7, with a tentative D call TRBD2 (5 bases). V was pared by 6 bases and J by 3 bases, with 15 bases between. The germline V gene has CDR1 DFQATT and CDR2 SNEGSKA (reference sequence). The CDR3 length is 13 residues. The CDR3 DNA follows: TGCAGTGCAAGACTACCACCTCGCTACGAGCAGTACTTC. This codes for CSARLPPRYEQYF.

This chain connects TRBV11-2 to TRBJ1-4; weak D call: TRBD1 (5 bases). Germline CDR1 and CDR2: SGHAT and FQNNGV. CDR3 length: 14 residues. V was cut by 5 bases and J by 2 bases, with 9 bases left in between. This chain's CDR3 is CASSPGYTNEKLFF. CDR3 bases: TGTGCCAGCAGCCCAGGGTATACTAATGAAAAACTGTTTTTT.

This clonotype appeared a few times. The DNA of the CDR3 is TGCGCCAGCAGCCACGGCCCAACAGGGGTGGCCTACGAGCAGTACTTC. This gives the protein CASSHGPTGVAYEQYF. V usage is TRBV4-1 and J usage is TRBJ2-7; 7 bases fit TRBD1. The germline CDR1 and CDR2 sequences are MGHRA and YSYEKL. V was clipped by 3 bases and J by 2 bases; unmatched bases: 10. The CDR3 totals 16 residues.

The chain is built from TRBV29-1 and TRBJ2-1; 7 positions agree with TRBD1. The V segment lost 6 bases and the J segment 6 bases; nucleotides outside the gene matches: 8. Per the germline V gene, CDR1 is SQVTM and CDR2 is ANQGSEA. This CDR3 region has 13 residues. The CDR3 DNA sequence: TGCAGCGTAGTCCGGGACAGAGCCAATGAGCAGTTCTTC. Protein: CSVVRDRANEQFF.

This chain links TRBV6-5 with TRBJ2-7, with 9 bases lining up with TRBD1. CDR3 length: 14 residues. V lost 6 bases and J lost 6; bases outside the gene matches: 9. From germline, CDR1 is MNHEY and CDR2 SVGAGI. CDR3 in amino acids: CASRRPGQGAEQYF. CDR3 in DNA: TGTGCCAGCAGGAGACCGGGACAGGGAGCCGAGCAGTACTTC.

This clonotype was detected a few times. The DNA for the CDR3 is TGTGCCAGCAGCCCAGCAGATGAGCAGTTCTTC. This sequence encodes CASSPADEQFF. The genes are TRBV7-9 and TRBJ2-1; no definite D call. The CDR3 length is 11 residues. Per germline, CDR1 SEHNR and CDR2 FQNEAQ (reference sequence). V lost 5 bases, J lost 8 bases, and 7 bases lay in between.

The CDR3 here is CASTLGTGGFGAFF. CDR3 sequence (DNA): TGTGCCAGCACCCTAGGGACAGGGGGCTTTGGTGCTTTCTTT. The gene calls are TRBV2 and TRBJ1-1; 12 nucleotides match TRBD1. With V trimmed by 7 bases and J by 11 bases, 11 bases remained unmatched. CDR1 and CDR2 from the germline V gene are SNHLY and FYNNEI. This CDR3 comprises 14 residues.

J is TRBJ2-5 and V is TRBV7-9, with 9 bases matching TRBD1. Germline-derived CDR1 and CDR2 are SEHNR and FQNEAQ (reference sequence). The CDR3 length is 15 residues. J was trimmed by 0 bases and V by 5 bases; bases with no gene match: 4. DNA of the CDR3: TGTGCCAGCAGCCCCACAGGGGGCTACCAAGAGACCCAGTACTTC. Amino acid sequence: CASSPTGGYQETQYF.

This clonotype was observed many times. J is TRBJ2-3 and V is TRBV12-3 or TRBV12-4; unclear D gene. This CDR3 has 11 residues. With 6 bases removed from V and 1 base from J, the gap between germline ends came to 2 bases. CDR3 bases: TGTGCCAGCAGCCGCACAGATACGCAGTATTTT. This translates into CASSRTDTQYF.

V usage is TRBV9 and J usage is TRBJ2-5; TRBD2 matches at 10 bases. The CDR3 is made up of 16 amino acids. V gave up 0 bases and J gave up 7 bases; unmatched junction bases: 9. CDR1 is SGDLS, CDR2 YYNGEE, per germline. CDR3 nucleotides: TGTGCCAGCAGCGTAGGGGGTAGCGGGGGGACTGGGACCCAGTACTTC. The encoded protein is CASSVGGSGGTGTQYF.